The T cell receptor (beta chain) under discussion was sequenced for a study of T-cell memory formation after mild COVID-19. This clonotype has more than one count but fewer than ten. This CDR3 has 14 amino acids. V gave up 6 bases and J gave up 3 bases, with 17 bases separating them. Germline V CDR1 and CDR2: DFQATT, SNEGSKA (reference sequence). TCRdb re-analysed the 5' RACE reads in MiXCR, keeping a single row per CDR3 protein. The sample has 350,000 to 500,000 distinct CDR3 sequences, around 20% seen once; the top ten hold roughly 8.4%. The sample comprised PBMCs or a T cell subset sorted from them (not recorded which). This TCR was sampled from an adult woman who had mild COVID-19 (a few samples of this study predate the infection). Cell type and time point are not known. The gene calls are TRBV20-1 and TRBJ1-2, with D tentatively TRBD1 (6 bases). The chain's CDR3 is CSARSRGDHYGYTF. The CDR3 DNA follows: TGCAGTGCCCGGTCCAGGGGCGACCACTATGGCTACACCTTC.